The next 13 T cell receptor beta chains were all read from a single sample in a study of blood T cell repertoires in COVID-19. Profiled with immunoSEQ multiplex PCR; TCRdb holds only in-frame clones, not every one. The data hold tens of thousands of clones, with about 90% observed a single time. Sequenced material: peripheral blood. Source of these receptors: a human donor with active COVID-19. The donor label of this sample is uncertain.

This clone was counted only a few times. V gene TRBV29-1 combines with J gene TRBJ2-3; D is unclear. The ends were cut back, 4 bases at V and 11 bases at J, with 10 bases in the middle. From germline, CDR1 is SQVTM and CDR2 ANQGSEA. The CDR3 contains 10 residues. The CDR3 nucleotides are TGCAGCGTTGTTCGCGGCCGGCAGTATTTT. It yields the protein CSVVRGRQYF.

This clone turned up a few times. The chain uses TRBV9 and TRBJ2-1, with 10 bases fitting TRBD1. The CDR3 sequence is 17 residues long. J was trimmed by 6 bases and V by 0 bases; bases with no gene match: 9. CDR1 is SGDLS and CDR2 is YYNGEE in the germline V gene. The CDR3 DNA reads as TGTGCCAGCAGCGTAGCTGGCCGGACAGGGGGAGGCAATGAGCAGTTCTTC. It translates to CASSVAGRTGGGNEQFF.

The chain is built from TRBV6-2 or TRBV6-3 and TRBJ1-5; tentative D call: TRBD1 (5 bases). There are 15 residues in the CDR3. V lost 2 bases and J 5 bases, leaving 13 bases between the germline ends. Germline values: CDR1 MNHEY, CDR2 SVGEGT. CDR3 sequence reads: CASSYSPQGHQPQHF. In nucleotides, the CDR3 is TGTGCCAGCAGTTACAGTCCCCAGGGCCATCAGCCCCAGCATTTT.

This clone was seen just once. This chain links TRBV6-2 or TRBV6-3 with TRBJ1-2; 9 nucleotides agree with TRBD1. The CDR3 consists of 15 residues. J lost 5 bases, V lost 6 bases, and 10 bases had no gene match. Germline values: CDR1 MNHEY, CDR2 SVGEGT. CDR3 residues: CASRPTGGAVYGYTF. Here the CDR3 DNA reads TGTGCCAGCAGGCCTACAGGGGGCGCGGTGTATGGCTACACCTTC.

Only a few counts were recorded for this clone. The CDR3 is CASRWASVGAEAFF. The CDR3 DNA reads as TGCGCCAGCAGGTGGGCCTCGGTGGGCGCTGAAGCTTTCTTT. V and J are TRBV5-1 and TRBJ1-1; no clear D. The CDR3 sequence is 14 residues long. Germline V lookup: CDR1 SGHRS, CDR2 YFSETQ. V gave up 5 bases and J gave up 6 bases, with 17 bases separating them. Based on the CDR3 plus reference TRBV5-1 and TRBJ1-1, the full variable domain is KAGVTQTPRYLIKTRGQQVTLSCSPISGHRSVSWYQQTPGQGLQFLFEYFSETQRNKGNFPGRFSGRQFSNSRSEMNVSTLELGDSALYLCASRWASVGAEAFFGQGTRLTVV.

The gene calls are TRBV6-5 and TRBJ2-1; 7 nucleotides agree with TRBD2. CDR3 length: 12 amino acids. CDR1 MNHEY and CDR2 SVGAGI come from the germline V gene. V trimming: 8 bases; J trimming: 9 bases; junction bases outside the gene matches: 7. The CDR3 DNA reads TGTGCCAGCTGGGGGGGAGCTGGTGAGCAGTTCTTC. This gives the protein CASWGGAGEQFF.

The genes are TRBV11-2 and TRBJ2-1; perhaps TRBD2 as D (5 bases). Germline V CDR1 and CDR2: SGHAT, FQNNGV. V was pared by 2 bases and J by 6 bases, with 11 bases between. This CDR3 comprises 14 residues. The CDR3 DNA is TGTGCCAGCAGCTTAAATGTGGGGAGCAATGAGCAGTTCTTC. Amino acid sequence: CASSLNVGSNEQFF.

The CDR3 region has the DNA TGTGCCAGCAGCCCCCGCCCTCCAGTAACCCAGAACTACGAGCAGTACTTC. As protein: CASSPRPPVTQNYEQYF. The rearrangement uses TRBV3-1 (or the pseudogene TRBV3-2) and TRBJ2-7; no firm D call. The length of the CDR3 is 17 residues. CDR1 and CDR2 from the germline V gene are LGHDT and YNNKEL (reference sequence). Trimming stripped 4 bases from V and 3 bases from J, with 22 bases between.

V usage is TRBV4-1 and J usage is TRBJ1-5; D is perhaps TRBD1 (5 bases). This CDR3 region has 15 residues. V was pared by 4 bases and J by 2 bases, with 12 bases between. CDR1 and CDR2 from the germline V gene are MGHRA and YSYEKL. This chain's CDR3 is CASSRGLNGNQPQHF. The CDR3 DNA reads TGCGCCAGCAGCCGGGGCCTCAATGGCAATCAGCCCCAGCATTTT.

The V and J genes are TRBV14 and TRBJ1-1; D call uncertain. The V gene's germline CDR1 is SGHDN and CDR2 FVKESK. The length of the CDR3 is 13 residues. V was trimmed by 0 bases and J by 1 base, leaving 3 bases between them. The CDR3 sequence is CASSQDQNTEAFF. CDR3 DNA sequence: TGTGCCAGCAGCCAAGATCAGAACACTGAAGCTTTCTTT.

The J gene is TRBJ1-2, the V gene TRBV19, with TRBD1 identical over 8 bases. V trimming: 4 bases; J trimming: 3 bases; junction bases outside the gene matches: 4. This CDR3 contains 14 residues. Germline assignment: CDR1 LNHDA and CDR2 SQIVND (reference sequence). CDR3 DNA sequence: TGTGCCAGTAGTACAGGGGGCGCCGACTATGGCTACACCTTC. This encodes CASSTGGADYGYTF. The full variable domain, with the rest looked up from reference TRBV19 and TRBJ1-2, is DGGITQSPKYLFRKEGQNVTLSCEQNLNHDAMYWYRQDPGQGLRLIYYSQIVNDFQKGDIAEGYSVSREKKESFPLTVTSAQKNPTAFYLCASSTGGADYGYTFGSGTRLTVV.

The genes are TRBV29-1 and TRBJ1-1; possibly TRBD1 for D (6 bases). The CDR3 is 15 amino acids. Looked up from germline, CDR1 is SQVTM and CDR2 is ANQGSEA. Trimming cost V 4 bases and J 4 bases, with 19 bases left between them. The CDR3 bases are TGCAGCGTTGTCCGGGACACCGATTGGGGCACTGAAGCTTTCTTT. Its protein is CSVVRDTDWGTEAFF. Combining the CDR3 with reference TRBV29-1 and TRBJ1-1 gives the whole variable domain SAVISQKPSRDICQRGTSLTIQCQVDSQVTMMFWYRQQPGQSLTLIATANQGSEATYESGFVIDKFPISRPNLTFSTLTVSNMSPEDSSIYLCSVVRDTDWGTEAFFGQGTRLTVV.

This chain links TRBV3-1 (or the pseudogene TRBV3-2) with TRBJ1-3; D gene unclear. The germline V gene has CDR1 LGHDT and CDR2 YNNKEL (reference sequence). There are 16 residues in the CDR3. Trimming cost V 0 bases and J 1 base, with 10 bases left between them. Written as DNA, the CDR3 is TGTGCCAGCAGCCAAGATACGGGTCTGTCTGGAAACACCATATATTTT. Translation gives CASSQDTGLSGNTIYF.